This T cell receptor (beta chain) is drawn from a study of regulatory T cells in long-lasting Graves disease. Study-level background: With positive TSH receptor antibodies and over 5 years of antithyroid drugs, Graves' disease was considered persistent.

This clonotype was seen repeatedly, ten times or more. The time point here: persistent/refractory GD, antithyroid drugs over 5 years with positive TRAb. Following extraction of RNA from PBMCs, that RNA was used to make the TCR library. Researchers made TCR beta libraries by using iRepertoire HTBI primers and running Arm-PCR on CDR3 regions. MiXCR was run by TCRdb on the multiplex PCR reads, yielding one entry per CDR3 protein. The sample holds about 470,000 distinct CDR3 sequences, around 21% seen once. The TCR comes from a female donor with Graves disease. This material consisted of peripheral blood mononuclear cells (PBMCs), taken when the disease was refractory, from a patient treated with antithyroid drugs.

CDR3 region: CASSWRTGLGTEAFF. DNA for the CDR3: TGCGCCAGCAGCTGGAGGACAGGGCTTGGCACTGAAGCTTTCTTT. This chain joins TRBV5-1 and TRBJ1-1, with 8 positions matching TRBD1. After removal of 3 bases from V and 4 bases from J, the junction contained 8 bases not matched to a gene. The CDR3 is 15 residues long. Germline V lookup: CDR1 SGHRS, CDR2 YFSETQ. The full variable domain, completed using reference TRBV5-1 and TRBJ1-1, is KAGVTQTPRYLIKTRGQQVTLSCSPISGHRSVSWYQQTPGQGLQFLFEYFSETQRNKGNFPGRFSGRQFSNSRSEMNVSTLELGDSALYLCASSWRTGLGTEAFFGQGTRLTVV.